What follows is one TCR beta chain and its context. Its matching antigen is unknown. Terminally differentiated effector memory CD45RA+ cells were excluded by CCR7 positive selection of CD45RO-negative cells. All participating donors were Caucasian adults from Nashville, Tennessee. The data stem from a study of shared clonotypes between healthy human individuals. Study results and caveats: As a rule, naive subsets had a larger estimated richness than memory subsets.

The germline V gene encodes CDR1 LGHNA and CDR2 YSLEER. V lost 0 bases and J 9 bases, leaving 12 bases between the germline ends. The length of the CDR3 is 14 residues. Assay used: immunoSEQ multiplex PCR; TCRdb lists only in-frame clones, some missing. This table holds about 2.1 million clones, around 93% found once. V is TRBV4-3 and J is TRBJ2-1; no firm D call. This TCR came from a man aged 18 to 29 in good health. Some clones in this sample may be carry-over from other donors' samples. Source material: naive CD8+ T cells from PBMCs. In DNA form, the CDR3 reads TGCGCCAGCAGCCAAGATTCGCGGTTAAGTGAGCAGTTCTTC. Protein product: CASSQDSRLSEQFF.